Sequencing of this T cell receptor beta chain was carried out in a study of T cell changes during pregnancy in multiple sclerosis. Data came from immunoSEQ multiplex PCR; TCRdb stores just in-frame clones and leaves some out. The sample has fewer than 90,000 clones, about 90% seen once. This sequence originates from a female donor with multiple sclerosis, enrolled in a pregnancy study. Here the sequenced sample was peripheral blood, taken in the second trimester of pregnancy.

The DNA for the CDR3 is TGTGCCAGCAGCCGACTAGTCCGGGAGACCGGGGAGCTGTTTTTT. It translates to CASSRLVRETGELFF. V usage is TRBV9 and J usage is TRBJ2-2; D is possibly TRBD2 (6 bases). This CDR3 region has 15 residues. Germline-derived CDR1 and CDR2 are SGDLS and YYNGEE. V lost 4 bases and J 5 bases, leaving 15 bases between the germline ends. Looking up the rest from reference TRBV9 and TRBJ2-2 gives the full variable domain: DSGVTQTPKHLITATGQRVTLRCSPRSGDLSVYWYQQSLDQGLQFLIQYYNGEERAKGNILERFSAQQFPDLHSELNLSSLELGDSALYFCASSRLVRETGELFFGEGSRLTVL.